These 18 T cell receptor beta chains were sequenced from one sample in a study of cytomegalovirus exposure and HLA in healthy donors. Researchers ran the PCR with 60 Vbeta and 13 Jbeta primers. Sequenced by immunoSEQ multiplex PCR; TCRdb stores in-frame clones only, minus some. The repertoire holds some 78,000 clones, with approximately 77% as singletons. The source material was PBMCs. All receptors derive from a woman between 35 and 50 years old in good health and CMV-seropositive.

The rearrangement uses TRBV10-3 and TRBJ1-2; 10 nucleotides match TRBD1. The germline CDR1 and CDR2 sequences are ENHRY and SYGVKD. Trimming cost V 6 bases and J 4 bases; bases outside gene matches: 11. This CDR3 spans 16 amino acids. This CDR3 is CAIRGQGLGVSYGYTF. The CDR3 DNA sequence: TGTGCCATCAGGGGACAGGGGCTAGGAGTAAGCTATGGCTACACCTTC.

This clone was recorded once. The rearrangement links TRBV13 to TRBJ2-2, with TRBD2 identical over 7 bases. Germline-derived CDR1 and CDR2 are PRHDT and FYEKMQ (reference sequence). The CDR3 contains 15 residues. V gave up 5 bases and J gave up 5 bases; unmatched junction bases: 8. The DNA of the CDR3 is TGTGCCAGCAGCGTGGGACTATACAAAACCGGGGAGCTGTTTTTT. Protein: CASSVGLYKTGELFF.

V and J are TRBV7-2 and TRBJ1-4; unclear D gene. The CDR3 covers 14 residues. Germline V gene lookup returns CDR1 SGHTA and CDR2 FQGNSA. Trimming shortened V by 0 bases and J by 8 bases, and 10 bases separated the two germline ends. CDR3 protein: CASSLASGSEKLFF. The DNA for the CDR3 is TGTGCCAGCAGCTTAGCGTCGGGTTCGGAAAAACTGTTTTTT.

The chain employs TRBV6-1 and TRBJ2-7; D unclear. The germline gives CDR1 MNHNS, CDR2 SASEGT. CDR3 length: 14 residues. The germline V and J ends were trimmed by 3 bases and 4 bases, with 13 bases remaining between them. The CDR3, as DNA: TGTGCCAGCAGTGACCCCGATCGACTGTACGAGCAGTACTTC. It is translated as CASSDPDRLYEQYF.

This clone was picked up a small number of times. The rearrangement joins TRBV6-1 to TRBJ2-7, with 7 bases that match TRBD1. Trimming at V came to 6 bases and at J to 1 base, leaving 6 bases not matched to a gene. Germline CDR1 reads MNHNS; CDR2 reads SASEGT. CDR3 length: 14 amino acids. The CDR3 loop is CASSRDSFSYEQYF. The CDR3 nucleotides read TGTGCCAGCAGCCGGGACAGCTTTTCCTACGAGCAGTACTTC.

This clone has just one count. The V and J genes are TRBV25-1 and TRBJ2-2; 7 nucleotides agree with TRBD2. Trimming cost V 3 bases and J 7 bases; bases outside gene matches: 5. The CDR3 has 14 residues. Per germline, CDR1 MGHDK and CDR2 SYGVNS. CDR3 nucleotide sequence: TGTGCCAGCAGTGACGGGGGGTGGGACGGGGAGCTGTTTTTT. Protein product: CASSDGGWDGELFF. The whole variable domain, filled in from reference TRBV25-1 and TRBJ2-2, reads EADIYQTPRYLVIGTGKKITLECSQTMGHDKMYWYQQDPGMELHLIHYSYGVNSTEKGDLSSESTVSRIRTEHFPLTLESARPSHTSQYLCASSDGGWDGELFFGEGSRLTVL.

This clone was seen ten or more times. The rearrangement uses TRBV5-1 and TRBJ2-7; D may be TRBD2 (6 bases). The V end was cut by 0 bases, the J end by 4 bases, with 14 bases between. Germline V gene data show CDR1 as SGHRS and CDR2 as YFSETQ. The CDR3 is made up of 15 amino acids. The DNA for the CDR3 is TGCGCCAGCAGCTTGGCCGACGGGGGAGGATACGAGCAGTACTTC. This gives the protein CASSLADGGGYEQYF. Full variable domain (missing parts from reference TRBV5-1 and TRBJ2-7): KAGVTQTPRYLIKTRGQQVTLSCSPISGHRSVSWYQQTPGQGLQFLFEYFSETQRNKGNFPGRFSGRQFSNSRSEMNVSTLELGDSALYLCASSLADGGGYEQYFGPGTRLTVT.

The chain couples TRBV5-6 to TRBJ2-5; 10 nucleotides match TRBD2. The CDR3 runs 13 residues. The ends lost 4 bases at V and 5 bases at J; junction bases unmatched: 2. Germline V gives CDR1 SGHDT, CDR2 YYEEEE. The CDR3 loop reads CASSLAGAETQYF. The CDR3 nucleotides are TGTGCCAGCAGCCTAGCGGGAGCTGAGACCCAGTACTTC.

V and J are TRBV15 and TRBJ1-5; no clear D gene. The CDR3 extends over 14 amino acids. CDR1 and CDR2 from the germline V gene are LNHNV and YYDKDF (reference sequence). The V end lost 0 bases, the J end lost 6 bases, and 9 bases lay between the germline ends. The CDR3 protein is CATSREYSLQPQHF. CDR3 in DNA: TGTGCCACCAGCAGAGAATATAGCCTTCAGCCCCAGCATTTT.

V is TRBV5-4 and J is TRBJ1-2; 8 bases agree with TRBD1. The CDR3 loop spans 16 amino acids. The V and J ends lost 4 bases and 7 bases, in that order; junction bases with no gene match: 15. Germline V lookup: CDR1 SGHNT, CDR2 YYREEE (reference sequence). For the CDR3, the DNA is TGTGCCAGCAGCCCATTATCTGGACAGGGAGTCCCTGGCTACACCTTC. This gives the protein CASSPLSGQGVPGYTF.

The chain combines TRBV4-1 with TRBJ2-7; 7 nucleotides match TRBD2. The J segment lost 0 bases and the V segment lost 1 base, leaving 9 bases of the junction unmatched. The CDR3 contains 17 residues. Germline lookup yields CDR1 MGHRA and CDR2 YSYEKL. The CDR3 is CASSQARTSDSSYEQYF. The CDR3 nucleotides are TGCGCCAGCAGCCAAGCTCGCACTAGCGACAGCTCCTACGAGCAGTACTTC.

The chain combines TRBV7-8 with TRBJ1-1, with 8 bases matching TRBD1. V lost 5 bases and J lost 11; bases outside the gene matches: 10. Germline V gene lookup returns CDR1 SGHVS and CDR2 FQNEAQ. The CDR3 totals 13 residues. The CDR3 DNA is TGTGCCAGCAGCCTGGGGACAGGCGAAGGGGCTTTCTTT. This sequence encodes CASSLGTGEGAFF.

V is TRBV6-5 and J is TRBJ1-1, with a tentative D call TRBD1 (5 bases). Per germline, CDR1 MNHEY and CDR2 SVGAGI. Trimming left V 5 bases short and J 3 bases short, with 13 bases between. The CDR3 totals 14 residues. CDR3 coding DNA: TGTGCCAGCAGTCTGAGACCGGGGGACACTGAAGCTTTCTTT. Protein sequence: CASSLRPGDTEAFF.

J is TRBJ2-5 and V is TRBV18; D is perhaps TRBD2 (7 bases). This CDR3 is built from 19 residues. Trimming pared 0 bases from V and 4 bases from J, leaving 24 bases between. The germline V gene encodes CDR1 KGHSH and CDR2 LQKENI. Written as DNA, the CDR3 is TGTGCCAGCTCACCACCTTTCGGACAGTCCGAGGGCGGGGGAGAGACCCAGTACTTC. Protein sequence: CASSPPFGQSEGGGETQYF.

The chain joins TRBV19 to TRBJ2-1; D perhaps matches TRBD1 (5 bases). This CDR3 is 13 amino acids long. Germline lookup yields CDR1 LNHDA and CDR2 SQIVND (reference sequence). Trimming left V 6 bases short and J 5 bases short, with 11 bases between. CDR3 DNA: TGTGCCAGTAGAACAGGATCGAACAATGAGCAGTTCTTC. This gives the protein CASRTGSNNEQFF.

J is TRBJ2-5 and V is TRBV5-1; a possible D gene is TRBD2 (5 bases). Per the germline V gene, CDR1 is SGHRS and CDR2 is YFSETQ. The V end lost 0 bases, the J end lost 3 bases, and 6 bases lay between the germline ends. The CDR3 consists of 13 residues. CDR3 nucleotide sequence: TGCGCCAGCAGCTTGGGAGGGAAAGAGACCCAGTACTTC. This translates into CASSLGGKETQYF.

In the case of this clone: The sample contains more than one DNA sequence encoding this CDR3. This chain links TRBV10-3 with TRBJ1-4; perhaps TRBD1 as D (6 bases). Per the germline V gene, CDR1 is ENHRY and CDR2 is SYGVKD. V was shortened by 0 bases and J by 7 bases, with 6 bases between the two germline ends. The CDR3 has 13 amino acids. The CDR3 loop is CAISESRGEKLFF. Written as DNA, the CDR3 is TGTGCCATCAGTGAGTCCAGGGGTGAAAAACTGTTTTTT.

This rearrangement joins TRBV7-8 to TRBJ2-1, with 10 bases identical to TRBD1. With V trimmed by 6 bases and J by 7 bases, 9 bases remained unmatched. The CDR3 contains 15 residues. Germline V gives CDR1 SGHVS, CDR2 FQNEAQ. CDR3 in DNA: TGTGCCAGCAGACCCGGGACAGGGGTTTGGAATGAGCAGTTCTTC. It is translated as CASRPGTGVWNEQFF.